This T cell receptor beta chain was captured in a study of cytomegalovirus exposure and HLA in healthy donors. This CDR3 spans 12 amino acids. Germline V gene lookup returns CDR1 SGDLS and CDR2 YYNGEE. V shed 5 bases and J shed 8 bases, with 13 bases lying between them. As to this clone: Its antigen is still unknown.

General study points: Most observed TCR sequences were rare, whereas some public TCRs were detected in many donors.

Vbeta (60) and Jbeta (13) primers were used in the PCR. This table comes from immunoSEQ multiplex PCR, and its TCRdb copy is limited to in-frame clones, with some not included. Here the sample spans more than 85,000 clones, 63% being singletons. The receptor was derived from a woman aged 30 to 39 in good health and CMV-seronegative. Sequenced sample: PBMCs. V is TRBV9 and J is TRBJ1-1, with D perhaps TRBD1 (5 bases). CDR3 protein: CASSQTELEAFF. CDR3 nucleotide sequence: TGTGCCAGCAGTCAGACAGAGCTCGAAGCTTTCTTT. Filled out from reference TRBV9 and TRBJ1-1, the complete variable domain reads DSGVTQTPKHLITATGQRVTLRCSPRSGDLSVYWYQQSLDQGLQFLIQYYNGEERAKGNILERFSAQQFPDLHSELNLSSLELGDSALYFCASSQTELEAFFGQGTRLTVV.